These 28 T cell receptor beta chains share one sample of origin, sequenced in a study of blood T cell repertoires in COVID-19. Libraries were prepared by immunoSEQ multiplex PCR; TCRdb keeps only in-frame clonotypes and omits some of them. The sample has 48,000 or so clones; around 86% are singletons. Sequencing used peripheral blood. The receptors derive from a woman of 80 years or more with COVID-19, enrolled during active disease.

V and J are TRBV28 and TRBJ1-5, with unresolved D. The V and J ends lost 8 bases and 0 bases respectively, with 14 bases between them. The CDR3 consists of 15 residues. Germline CDR1 and CDR2: MDHEN and SYDVKM. CDR3 in amino acids: CASGFSGISNQPQHF. DNA of the CDR3: TGTGCCAGCGGATTCTCGGGAATTAGCAATCAGCCCCAGCATTTT. Full variable domain (remainder filled in from reference TRBV28 and TRBJ1-5): DVKVTQSSRYLVKRTGEKVFLECVQDMDHENMFWYRQDPGLGLRLIYFSYDVKMKEKGDIPEGYSVSREKKERFSLILESASTNQTSMYLCASGFSGISNQPQHFGDGTRLSIL.

V is TRBV27 and J is TRBJ1-2, with a tentative D call TRBD1 (5 bases). CDR1 is MNHEY and CDR2 is SMNVEV in the germline V gene (reference sequence). This CDR3 has 15 amino acids. V lost 4 bases to trimming and J lost 3 bases, with 15 bases between them. CDR3 amino acids: CASSSPQGGHYGYTF. DNA of the CDR3: TGTGCCAGCAGTTCCCCCCAGGGTGGACACTATGGCTACACCTTC.

This chain connects TRBV11-2 to TRBJ2-7; 7 bases are shared with TRBD2. This CDR3 contains 15 residues. Trimming removed 1 base from V and 6 bases from J; junction bases left unmatched: 9. Germline values: CDR1 SGHAT, CDR2 FQNNGV. The CDR3, as DNA: TGTGCCAGCAGCTTAGTGAGGCAGGGCGGGGGCGAGCAGTACTTC. Its protein is CASSLVRQGGGEQYF.

This clone appeared a few times. The rearrangement uses TRBV7-9 and TRBJ1-6, with D uncertain. The germline gives CDR1 SEHNR, CDR2 FQNEAQ (reference sequence). This CDR3 spans 12 amino acids. Trimming removed 1 base at V and 16 bases at J, with 11 bases between. The CDR3 DNA is TGTGCCAGCAGCTTAGGACCACGGGGTCTCCACTTT. Protein product: CASSLGPRGLHF.

The V and J genes are TRBV3-1 (or the pseudogene TRBV3-2) and TRBJ2-7; weak D call: TRBD1 (6 bases). Germline CDR1 and CDR2: LGHDT and YNNKEL (reference sequence). The CDR3 consists of 16 residues. The V end lost 1 base, the J end lost 5 bases, and 18 bases lay between the germline ends. For the CDR3, the DNA is TGTGCCAGCAGCCAAGGGCCCAGTACAGGGTCCCACGAGCAGTACTTC. Translating it yields CASSQGPSTGSHEQYF.

This clone came up a few times. The V gene is TRBV27, the J gene TRBJ1-1; TRBD1 is a possible D gene (5 bases). Germline loops: CDR1 MNHEY, CDR2 SMNVEV (reference sequence). Trimming removed 1 base from V and 0 bases from J, with 9 bases in between. This CDR3 is 15 amino acids long. DNA for the CDR3: TGTGCCAGCAGTTTATATCTGGGGCTGAACACTGAAGCTTTCTTT. It encodes CASSLYLGLNTEAFF.

CDR3 bases: TGTGCCAGCAGTCGGGACAGCCTGAACACTGAAGCTTTCTTT. Protein product: CASSRDSLNTEAFF. This chain links TRBV6-5 with TRBJ1-1, with 7 nucleotides matching TRBD1. The germline gives CDR1 MNHEY, CDR2 SVGAGI. This CDR3 region has 14 residues. Trimming cost V 5 bases and J 0 bases; bases outside gene matches: 3.

The chain links TRBV7-9 to TRBJ2-7; the D gene is possibly TRBD1 (5 bases). Germline V gives CDR1 SEHNR, CDR2 FQNEAQ (reference sequence). The ends were cut back, 5 bases at V and 0 bases at J, with 11 bases in the middle. The CDR3 spans 14 residues. CDR3 region: CASSRGQDSYEQYF. The CDR3 nucleotides read TGTGCCAGCAGCAGAGGACAAGACTCCTACGAGCAGTACTTC.

The chain recombines TRBV7-6 with TRBJ2-7, with TRBD1 identical over 10 bases. V dropped 3 bases and J dropped 1; count of bases not matched to a gene: 3. There are 15 residues in the CDR3. Germline CDR1 SGHVS, CDR2 FNYEAQ. The CDR3 DNA follows: TGTGCCAGCAGCTTTGCGGGACAGGGGTCCTACGAGCAGTACTTC. Its translation: CASSFAGQGSYEQYF.

CDR3: CASSVDRVGEQYF. The CDR3 region has the DNA TGCGCCAGCAGCGTGGACAGGGTAGGCGAGCAGTACTTC. The chain links TRBV5-1 to TRBJ2-7, with 8 positions matching TRBD1. V shed 4 bases, J shed 6 bases, and the junction held 6 bases outside the gene matches. The CDR3 runs 13 residues. CDR1 and CDR2 (germline): SGHRS, YFSETQ.

J is TRBJ2-7 and V is TRBV3-1 (or the pseudogene TRBV3-2); 8 positions agree with TRBD1. The CDR3 is made up of 15 amino acids. CDR1 and CDR2 (germline): LGHDT, YNNKEL (reference sequence). J lost 3 bases, V lost 1 base, and 5 bases had no gene match. CDR3 in amino acids: CASSQARGTGYEQYF. As DNA, the CDR3 is TGTGCCAGCAGCCAAGCCCGGGGGACAGGCTACGAGCAGTACTTC.

The chain is built from TRBV7-2 and TRBJ1-3; a possible D gene is TRBD1 (6 bases). The ends were cut back, 1 base at V and 1 base at J, with 17 bases in the middle. Germline CDR1 SGHTA, CDR2 FQGNSA. This CDR3 is built from 18 residues. The DNA of the CDR3 is TGTGCCAGCAGCTTAGACGGAACAGGGTCGCCATCTGGAAACACCATATATTTT. Amino acids: CASSLDGTGSPSGNTIYF.

The V call is TRBV7-3, the J call TRBJ1-1; a weak D match, TRBD1 (6 bases). CDR1 is SGHTA, CDR2 FQGTGA, per germline. Trimming took 0 bases from V and 8 from J, leaving 10 bases between them. The CDR3 spans 13 residues. CDR3 residues: CASSLTFQGEAFF. For the CDR3, the DNA is TGTGCCAGCAGCTTAACGTTTCAGGGGGAAGCTTTCTTT.

The rearrangement links TRBV3-1 (or the pseudogene TRBV3-2) to TRBJ1-2, with a tentative D call TRBD1 (5 bases). CDR1 LGHDT and CDR2 YNNKEL come from the germline V gene (reference sequence). This CDR3 region has 13 residues. The germline V and J ends were trimmed by 4 bases and 4 bases, with 10 bases remaining between them. The CDR3 nucleotides read TGTGCCAGCAGCCCGGGACTCCTCTATGGCTACACCTTC. Amino acids: CASSPGLLYGYTF.

This clone was seen once. V is TRBV28 and J is TRBJ1-2; 12 positions agree with TRBD1. Germline CDR1 MDHEN, CDR2 SYDVKM. The CDR3 contains 15 residues. The ends lost 4 bases at V and 6 bases at J; junction bases unmatched: 6. The CDR3 DNA reads TGTGCCAGCAGTTCTGGGGGGACAGGGGGCAATGGCTACACCTTC. Amino acid sequence: CASSSGGTGGNGYTF.

This clone was detected a few times. V usage is TRBV3-1 (or the pseudogene TRBV3-2) and J usage is TRBJ2-7, with 9 bases aligning to TRBD2. Germline lookup yields CDR1 LGHDT and CDR2 YNNKEL (reference sequence). Trimming took 8 bases from V and 0 from J; bases not matched to a gene: 5. This CDR3 has 14 residues. CDR3 region: CASGLALDSYEQYF. CDR3 sequence (DNA): TGTGCCAGCGGACTAGCGCTAGACTCCTACGAGCAGTACTTC.

The CDR3, as DNA: TGTGCCAGCAGCTTGTGGTTCGGAACTAGCCGAATCCAAGAGACCCAGTACTTC. Its protein product is CASSLWFGTSRIQETQYF. J is TRBJ2-5 and V is TRBV5-6, with TRBD2 as a possible D gene (6 bases). CDR3 length equals 18 residues. The V end lost 1 base, the J end lost 1 base, and 20 bases lay between the germline ends. Germline loops: CDR1 SGHDT, CDR2 YYEEEE. Using reference TRBV5-6 and TRBJ2-5 for the parts outside the CDR3, the full variable domain is DAGVTQSPTHLIKTRGQQVTLRCSPKSGHDTVSWYQQALGQGPQFIFQYYEEEERQRGNFPDRFSGHQFPNYSSELNVNALLLGDSALYLCASSLWFGTSRIQETQYFGPGTRLLVL.

V and J are TRBV6-6 and TRBJ2-4; D not certain. CDR1 is MNHNY and CDR2 is SVGAGI in the germline V gene (reference sequence). This CDR3 spans 10 amino acids. V lost 10 bases, J lost 5 bases, and 6 bases lay in between. The chain's CDR3 is CATRENIQYF. The CDR3 DNA sequence: TGTGCCACGAGAGAAAACATTCAGTACTTC.

This clone was recorded a few times. This rearrangement joins TRBV6-5 to TRBJ2-7; 7 bases are a match to TRBD2. CDR1 is MNHEY and CDR2 is SVGAGI in the germline V gene. The CDR3 sequence is 12 residues long. CDR3: CVNGRVGYEQYF. The CDR3 DNA reads as TGTGTGAATGGGAGGGTCGGGTACGAGCAGTACTTC.

V and J are TRBV5-6 and TRBJ1-6, with D unresolved. The V end lost 1 base, the J end lost 7 bases, and 6 bases lay between the germline ends. Germline V gene sequence: CDR1 SGHDT, CDR2 YYEEEE. The CDR3 loop spans 13 amino acids. CDR3 sequence: CASSLSVNSPLHF. The CDR3 nucleotides are TGTGCCAGCAGCTTGTCAGTGAATTCACCCCTCCACTTT.

By share, this clone ranks as medium-sized. The chain's CDR3 is CASNPPGTAEQYF. The DNA of the CDR3 is TGTGCCAGTAATCCCCCAGGGACTGCCGAGCAGTACTTC. The rearrangement links TRBV19 to TRBJ2-7, with a possible D match to TRBD2 (6 bases). This CDR3 spans 13 amino acids. V lost 7 bases to trimming and J lost 6 bases, with 16 bases between them. CDR1 and CDR2 (germline): LNHDA, SQIVND (reference sequence).

This chain links TRBV3-1 (or the pseudogene TRBV3-2) with TRBJ2-7, with TRBD2 matching over 10 bases. The CDR3 spans 18 residues. The V segment lost 2 bases and the J segment 3 bases; nucleotides outside the gene matches: 13. Per the germline V gene, CDR1 is LGHDT and CDR2 is YNNKEL (reference sequence). This CDR3 reads CASSQRGGWASGGYEQYF. The CDR3 coding sequence is TGTGCCAGCAGCCAACGCGGAGGCTGGGCTAGCGGGGGCTACGAGCAGTACTTC.

This clone was detected only a few times. The rearrangement uses TRBV14 and TRBJ1-2, with D unresolved. CDR1 and CDR2 (germline): SGHDN, FVKESK. The CDR3 spans 14 residues. The V and J ends lost 0 bases and 2 bases respectively, with 7 bases between them. The CDR3 reads CASSQDRINYGYTF. CDR3 DNA: TGTGCCAGCAGCCAAGACAGGATAAACTATGGCTACACCTTC.

The chain carries TRBV19 and TRBJ1-2, with a weak D call TRBD1 (6 bases). Germline CDR1 reads LNHDA; CDR2 reads SQIVND (reference sequence). V was pared by 3 bases and J by 9 bases, with 14 bases between. The CDR3 length is 13 residues. The CDR3 DNA reads as TGTGCCAGTAGTATGCTTGACAGGTCGAGCTACACCTTC. Protein product: CASSMLDRSSYTF.

CDR3 region: CASSYGEDTYNEQFF. The CDR3 nucleotides are TGTGCCAGTAGTTATGGGGAGGACACCTACAATGAGCAGTTCTTC. The V and J genes are TRBV19 and TRBJ2-1, with D perhaps TRBD2 (6 bases). Trimming stripped 5 bases from V and 2 bases from J, with 13 bases between. The CDR3 has 15 amino acids. Germline CDR1 reads LNHDA; CDR2 reads SQIVND (reference sequence). The full variable domain, rest sourced from reference TRBV19 and TRBJ2-1, is DGGITQSPKYLFRKEGQNVTLSCEQNLNHDAMYWYRQDPGQGLRLIYYSQIVNDFQKGDIAEGYSVSREKKESFPLTVTSAQKNPTAFYLCASSYGEDTYNEQFFGPGTRLTVL.

The chain carries TRBV19 and TRBJ1-1; TRBD1 might be the D (5 bases). Germline CDR1 reads LNHDA; CDR2 reads SQIVND (reference sequence). Deletions cut 2 bases from V and 11 bases from J, with 18 bases between. The CDR3 spans 14 residues. The DNA for the CDR3 is TGTGCCAGTAGTATATCTAATACAGGTTACGGGGCTTTCTTT. This translates into CASSISNTGYGAFF. Drawing the rest from reference TRBV19 and TRBJ1-1, the complete variable domain is DGGITQSPKYLFRKEGQNVTLSCEQNLNHDAMYWYRQDPGQGLRLIYYSQIVNDFQKGDIAEGYSVSREKKESFPLTVTSAQKNPTAFYLCASSISNTGYGAFFGQGTRLTVV.

The chain uses TRBV6-5 and TRBJ1-1; weak D call: TRBD1 (5 bases). The length of the CDR3 is 15 residues. Germline CDR1 and CDR2: MNHEY and SVGAGI. Trimming shortened V by 2 bases and J by 1 base, and 11 bases separated the two germline ends. CDR3 coding DNA: TGTGCCAGCAGTTACCAGGGTGACGCGAACACTGAAGCTTTCTTT. This sequence encodes CASSYQGDANTEAFF.

This chain uses TRBV6-9 with TRBJ2-7; 9 bases line up with TRBD1. CDR3 length: 18 amino acids. The J segment lost 0 bases and the V segment lost 4 bases, leaving 13 bases of the junction unmatched. Germline V gene sequence: CDR1 MNHGY, CDR2 SVAAGI. The CDR3: CASSSSGQGRVSSYEQYF. The CDR3 nucleotides read TGTGCCAGCAGTTCCTCGGGACAGGGTCGGGTAAGCTCCTACGAGCAGTACTTC.